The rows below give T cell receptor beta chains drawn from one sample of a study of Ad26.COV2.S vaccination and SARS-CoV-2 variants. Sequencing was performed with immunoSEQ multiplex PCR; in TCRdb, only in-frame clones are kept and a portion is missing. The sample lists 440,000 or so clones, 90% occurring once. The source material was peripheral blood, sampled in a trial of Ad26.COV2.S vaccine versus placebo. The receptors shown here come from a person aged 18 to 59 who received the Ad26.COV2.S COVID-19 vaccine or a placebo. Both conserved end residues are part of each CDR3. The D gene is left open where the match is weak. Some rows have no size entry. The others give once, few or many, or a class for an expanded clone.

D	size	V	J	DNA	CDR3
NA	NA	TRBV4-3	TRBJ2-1	TGCGCCAGCAGACCGGACCGGAGCTCCTACAATGAGCAGTTCTTC	CASRPDRSSYNEQFF
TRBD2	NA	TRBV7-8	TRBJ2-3	TGTGCCAGCAGCTCGAGACTAGCGGGGAGCACAGATACGCAGTATTTT	CASSSRLAGSTDTQYF
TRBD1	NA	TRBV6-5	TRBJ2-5	TGTGCCAGCAGTCGACAGGGTTTGTGGGGAGAGACCCAGTACTTC	CASSRQGLWGETQYF
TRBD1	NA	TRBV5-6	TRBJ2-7	TGTGCCAGCAGCACATGGGGGGACAGGGTCCACGAGCAGTACTTC	CASSTWGDRVHEQYF
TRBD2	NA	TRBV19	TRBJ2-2	TGTGCCAGTAGCCCACTAGCGGGGGGCGGGGCCGGGGAGCTGTTTTTT	CASSPLAGGGAGELFF
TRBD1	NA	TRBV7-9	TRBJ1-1	TGTGCCAGCAGTTCGTACCGGGACAGTATGAACACTGAAGCTTTCTTT	CASSSYRDSMNTEAFF
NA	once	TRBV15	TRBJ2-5	TGTGCCACCAGCAGAGATCTAAAGCGGGAAGAGACCCAGTACTTC	CATSRDLKREETQYF
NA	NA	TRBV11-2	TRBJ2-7	TGTGCCAGCAGCTACCTGAGGCTGGGTGTCGAGCAGTACTTC	CASSYLRLGVEQYF
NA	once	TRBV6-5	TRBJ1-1	TGTGCCAGCAGTAAGACATGGGGCAACACTGAAGCTTTCTTT	CASSKTWGNTEAFF
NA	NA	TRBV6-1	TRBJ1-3	TGTGCCAGCAGTGAATACGGGAGCTCTGGAAACACCATATATTTT	CASSEYGSSGNTIYF
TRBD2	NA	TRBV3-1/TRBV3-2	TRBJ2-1	TGTGCCAGCAGCCATATACCCCTGGGACTAGCGGGAGGCAATGAGCAGTTCTTC	CASSHIPLGLAGGNEQFF
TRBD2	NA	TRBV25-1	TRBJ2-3	TGTGCCAGCAGTCGGTCCGGCGGGAGAGCCGGCACAGATACGCAGTATTTT	CASSRSGGRAGTDTQYF
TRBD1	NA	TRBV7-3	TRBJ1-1	TGTGCCAGCAGCCAGGGACAGCCGAACACTGAAGCTTTCTTT	CASSQGQPNTEAFF
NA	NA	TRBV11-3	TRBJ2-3	TGTGCCAGCAGCCAAGGGACACCTCGCACAGATACGCAGTATTTT	CASSQGTPRTDTQYF
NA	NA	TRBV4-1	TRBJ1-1	TGCGCCAGCAGCCCCCAAGCGGAGAACACTGAAGCTTTCTTT	CASSPQAENTEAFF
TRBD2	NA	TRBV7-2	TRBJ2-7	TGTGCCAGCAGCTTAGCCCTAGCGGGAGGGAGCGAGCAGTACTTC	CASSLALAGGSEQYF
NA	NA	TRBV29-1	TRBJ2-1	TGCAGCGTTTTTGTAATCGGGACGGATGACAATGAGCAGTTCTTC	CSVFVIGTDDNEQFF
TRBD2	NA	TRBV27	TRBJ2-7	TGTGCCAGCAGTCCGGGACTAGTTGCCTACGAGCAGTACTTC	CASSPGLVAYEQYF
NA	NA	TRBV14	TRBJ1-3	TGTGCCAGCAGCCAAGTGCGCCGCACCATATATTTT	CASSQVRRTIYF